What follows are 8 T cell receptor beta chains derived from one specimen sequenced in a study of OX40 agonist ivuxolimab in advanced cancers. Data came from immunoSEQ multiplex PCR; TCRdb stores just in-frame clones and leaves some out. The repertoire holds around 95,000 clones, with around 90% as singletons. The source material was CD4+ or CD8+ T cells sorted from blood, sampled in a trial of the OX40 agonist ivuxolimab. The receptors stem from an adult with an advanced solid tumor such as melanoma, head and neck, liver or kidney cancer.

This chain uses TRBV5-1 with TRBJ2-3, with D possibly being TRBD1 or TRBD2 (5 bases each). Germline CDR1 and CDR2: SGHRS and YFSETQ. The V gene lost 4 bases and the J gene lost 7 bases, with 16 bases spanning the gap. This CDR3 region has 14 residues. The CDR3 DNA follows: TGCGCCAGCAGCCGGGACCGACCCTCAAATACGCAGTATTTT. Encoded protein: CASSRDRPSNTQYF.

CDR3 sequence (DNA): TGCGCCAGCAGCTTCGCGGTCCAGTACGAGCAGTACTTC. It specifies CASSFAVQYEQYF. The chain uses TRBV5-1 and TRBJ2-7, with D unclear. Germline CDR1 is SGHRS and CDR2 is YFSETQ. With 2 bases removed from V and 4 bases from J, the gap between germline ends came to 10 bases. The CDR3 consists of 13 residues.

The chain combines TRBV10-1 with TRBJ2-1; possible D gene TRBD2, 5 bases. From germline, CDR1 is WNHNN and CDR2 SYGVQD (reference sequence). Between the trimmed V and J ends, which lost 4 bases and 10 bases, there was a span of 17 bases. The CDR3 has 14 residues. The CDR3 nucleotides read TGCGCCAGCAGTGTGACCCTAGCCCAGGTGGAGCAGTTCTTC. Residues: CASSVTLAQVEQFF.

The rearrangement joins TRBV5-6 to TRBJ2-5; D is undetermined. CDR3 size: 13 residues. V lost 1 base and J lost 5, with 9 bases in between. CDR1 is SGHDT, CDR2 YYEEEE, per germline. CDR3 nucleotide sequence: TGTGCCAGCAGCTTGTGGTCAGTGGAGACCCAGTACTTC. This codes for CASSLWSVETQYF.

The rearrangement uses TRBV30 and TRBJ2-5, with 7 bases fitting TRBD1. CDR3 length: 13 residues. Germline V gives CDR1 GTSNPN, CDR2 SVGIG (reference sequence). J was trimmed by 2 bases and V by 3 bases; bases with no gene match: 3. The CDR3 DNA reads TGTGCCTGGAGCAGGGGGAATCAAGAGACCCAGTACTTC. Translating it yields CAWSRGNQETQYF.

The chain uses TRBV29-1 and TRBJ2-5, with 12 positions matching TRBD1. The CDR3 sequence is 14 residues long. The trim removed 6 bases at V and 5 bases at J, leaving 7 bases unmatched. In germline, CDR1 is SQVTM, CDR2 ANQGSEA. CDR3 loop: CSVQGQGAGETQYF. The CDR3 DNA follows: TGCAGCGTGCAGGGACAGGGGGCTGGTGAGACCCAGTACTTC.

The chain recombines TRBV29-1 with TRBJ2-3, with D unclear. Trimming pared 5 bases from V and 0 bases from J, leaving 9 bases between. The length of the CDR3 is 13 residues. Germline V gene data show CDR1 as SQVTM and CDR2 as ANQGSEA. In DNA form, the CDR3 reads TGCAGCGTTCGGTACCAGAGCACAGATACGCAGTATTTT. Its translation is CSVRYQSTDTQYF.

The rearrangement joins TRBV28 to TRBJ1-2, with 9 bases matching TRBD1. The CDR3 is made up of 15 amino acids. V lost 4 bases and J lost 5; bases outside the gene matches: 8. In germline, CDR1 is MDHEN, CDR2 SYDVKM. CDR3 sequence reads: CASSSGQGRMYGYTF. The CDR3 DNA follows: TGTGCCAGCAGTTCCGGACAGGGGCGGATGTATGGCTACACCTTC.